This TCR beta chain was sequenced during a study of shared clonotypes between healthy human individuals. Study-level information: The cohort comprised a couple of women and a few men. Their ages spanned 18 to 49 years.

Points from the study as a whole: Investigators expected sequencing depth to affect clonotype sharing among donors.

Sequencing used immunoSEQ multiplex PCR; TCRdb keeps in-frame clones, though not all of them. The data contain 650,000 to 750,000 clones, approximately 75% of them seen just once; the ten biggest clones take up about 1.8%. The table lists this clone with many counts. Antigen: not known. Different DNA sequences within this sample yield the same CDR3. The length of the CDR3 is 11 residues. Trimming took off 6 bases at V and 3 bases at J, with 6 bases between the two ends. Germline values: CDR1 SNHLY, CDR2 FYNNEI. The receptor was isolated from a woman aged 25 to 39 in good health. Sequenced sample: memory CD4+ T cells sorted from blood. Subset defined: CD45RA-negative fraction. This chain connects TRBV2 to TRBJ2-7; no clear D. The CDR3 DNA sequence: TGTGCCAGCAGCCTGATCTACGAGCAGTACTTC. Translation: CASSLIYEQYF.